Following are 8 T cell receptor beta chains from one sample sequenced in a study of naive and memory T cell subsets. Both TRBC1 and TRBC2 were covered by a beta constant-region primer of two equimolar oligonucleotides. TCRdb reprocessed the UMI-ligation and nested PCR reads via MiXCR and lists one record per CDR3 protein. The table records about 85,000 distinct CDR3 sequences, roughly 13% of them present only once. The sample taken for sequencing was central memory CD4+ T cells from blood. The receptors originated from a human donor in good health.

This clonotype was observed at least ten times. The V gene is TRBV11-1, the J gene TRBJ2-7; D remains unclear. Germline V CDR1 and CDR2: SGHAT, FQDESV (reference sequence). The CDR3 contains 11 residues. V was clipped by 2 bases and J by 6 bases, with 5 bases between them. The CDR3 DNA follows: TGTGCCAGCAGCTTATTTGGCGAGCAGTACTTC. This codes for CASSLFGEQYF.

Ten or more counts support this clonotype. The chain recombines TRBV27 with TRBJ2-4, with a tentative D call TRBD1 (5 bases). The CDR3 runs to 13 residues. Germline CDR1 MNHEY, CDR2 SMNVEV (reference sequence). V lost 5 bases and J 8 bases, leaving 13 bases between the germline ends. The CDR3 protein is CASSKQGADIQYF. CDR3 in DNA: TGTGCCAGCAGTAAACAAGGGGCGGACATTCAGTACTTC.

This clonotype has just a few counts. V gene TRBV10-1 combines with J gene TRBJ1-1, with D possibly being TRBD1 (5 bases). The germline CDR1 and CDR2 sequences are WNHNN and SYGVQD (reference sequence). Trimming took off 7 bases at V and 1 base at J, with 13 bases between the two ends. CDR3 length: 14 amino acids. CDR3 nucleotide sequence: TGCGCCAGCACCCCCAGCGGGGGGAACACTGAAGCTTTCTTT. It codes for CASTPSGGNTEAFF.

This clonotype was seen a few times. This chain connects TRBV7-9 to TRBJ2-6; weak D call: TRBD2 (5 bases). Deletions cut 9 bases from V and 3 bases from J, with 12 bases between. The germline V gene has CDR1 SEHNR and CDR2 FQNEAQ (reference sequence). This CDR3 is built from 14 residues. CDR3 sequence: CASGGGYGANVLTF. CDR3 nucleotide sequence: TGTGCCAGTGGAGGAGGCTATGGGGCCAACGTCCTGACTTTC.

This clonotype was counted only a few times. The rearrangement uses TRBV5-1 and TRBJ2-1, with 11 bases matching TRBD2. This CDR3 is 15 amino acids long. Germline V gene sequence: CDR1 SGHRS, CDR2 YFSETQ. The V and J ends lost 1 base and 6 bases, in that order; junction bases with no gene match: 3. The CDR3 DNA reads TGCGCCAGCAGCTTGATTAGCGGGAGGGCCAATGAGCAGTTCTTC. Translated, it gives CASSLISGRANEQFF.

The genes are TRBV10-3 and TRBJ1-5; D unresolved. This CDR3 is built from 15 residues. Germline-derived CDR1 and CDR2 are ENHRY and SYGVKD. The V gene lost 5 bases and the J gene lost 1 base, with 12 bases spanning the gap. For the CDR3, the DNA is TGTGCCATCAGTCCGGGCTTGGGGAGCAATCAGCCCCAGCATTTT. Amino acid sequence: CAISPGLGSNQPQHF.

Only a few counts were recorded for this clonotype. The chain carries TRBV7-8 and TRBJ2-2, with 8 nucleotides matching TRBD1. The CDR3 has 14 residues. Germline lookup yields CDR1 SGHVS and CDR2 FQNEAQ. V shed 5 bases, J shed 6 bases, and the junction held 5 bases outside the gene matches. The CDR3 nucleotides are TGTGCCAGCAGCCGGACAGGGATGTCCGGGGAGCTGTTTTTT. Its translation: CASSRTGMSGELFF.

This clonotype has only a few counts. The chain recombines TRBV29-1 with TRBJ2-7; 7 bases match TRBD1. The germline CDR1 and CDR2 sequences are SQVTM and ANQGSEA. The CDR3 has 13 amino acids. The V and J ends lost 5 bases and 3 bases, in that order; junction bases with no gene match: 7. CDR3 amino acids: CSVRGRLNYEQYF. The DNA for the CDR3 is TGCAGCGTTAGGGGGCGACTAAACTACGAGCAGTACTTC.